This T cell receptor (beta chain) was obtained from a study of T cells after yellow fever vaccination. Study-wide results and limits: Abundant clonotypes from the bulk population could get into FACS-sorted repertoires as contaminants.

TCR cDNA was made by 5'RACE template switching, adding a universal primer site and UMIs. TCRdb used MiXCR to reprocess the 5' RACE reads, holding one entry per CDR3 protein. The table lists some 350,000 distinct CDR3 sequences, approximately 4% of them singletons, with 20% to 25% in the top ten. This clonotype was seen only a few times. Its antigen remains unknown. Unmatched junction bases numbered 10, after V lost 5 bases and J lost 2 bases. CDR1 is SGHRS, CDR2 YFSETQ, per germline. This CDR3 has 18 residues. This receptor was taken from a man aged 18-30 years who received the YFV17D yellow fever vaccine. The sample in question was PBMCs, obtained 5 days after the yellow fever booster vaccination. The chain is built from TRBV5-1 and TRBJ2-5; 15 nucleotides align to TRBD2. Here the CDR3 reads CASSPGLAGGPGQETQYF. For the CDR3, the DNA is TGCGCCAGCAGTCCCGGACTAGCGGGGGGGCCGGGGCAAGAGACCCAGTACTTC.